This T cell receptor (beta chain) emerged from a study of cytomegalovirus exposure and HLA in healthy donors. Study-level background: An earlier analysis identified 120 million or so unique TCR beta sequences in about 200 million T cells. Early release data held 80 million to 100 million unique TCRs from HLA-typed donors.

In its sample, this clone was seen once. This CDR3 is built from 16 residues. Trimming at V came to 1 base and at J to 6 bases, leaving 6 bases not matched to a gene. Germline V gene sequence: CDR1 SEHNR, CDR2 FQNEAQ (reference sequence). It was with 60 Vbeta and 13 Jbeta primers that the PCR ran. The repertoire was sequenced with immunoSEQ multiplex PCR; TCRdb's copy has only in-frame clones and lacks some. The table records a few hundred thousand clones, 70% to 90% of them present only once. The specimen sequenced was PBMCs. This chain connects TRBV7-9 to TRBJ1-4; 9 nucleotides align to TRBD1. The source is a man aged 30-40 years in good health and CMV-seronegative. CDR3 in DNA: TGTGCCAGCAGCTTAGGAGGGACAGGGTTGGATGAAAAACTGTTTTTT. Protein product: CASSLGGTGLDEKLFF.